Presented here are 3 T cell receptor beta chains from one specimen sequenced in a study of blood T cells in healthy people across ages. A J-beta primer mix and a sample-barcoded 5' primer were used in a second PCR of roughly 6 to 12 cycles. One entry per CDR3 protein results from TCRdb running MiXCR on the 5' RACE reads. The data hold roughly 800,000 distinct CDR3 sequences, with roughly 50% observed a single time. Input material: blood. The receptors here all came from a man older than 75 in good health.

CDR3 loop: CASNGQEIEQFF. CDR3 coding DNA: TGTGCCAGCAATGGACAGGAGATTGAGCAGTTCTTC. This chain links TRBV2 with TRBJ2-1; 7 bases are a match to TRBD1. Losses at the gene ends were 7 bases for V and 9 bases for J; bases not matched to a gene: 6. The germline V gene has CDR1 SNHLY and CDR2 FYNNEI. The CDR3 is 12 residues long. Full variable domain (rest looked up from reference TRBV2 and TRBJ2-1): EPEVTQTPSHQVTQMGQEVILRCVPISNHLYFYWYRQILGQKVEFLVSFYNNEISEKSEIFDDQFSVERPDGSNFTLKIRSTKLEDSAMYFCASNGQEIEQFFGPGTRLTVL.

The rearrangement links TRBV12-3 or TRBV12-4 to TRBJ1-5; the D is unclear. The V and J ends lost 5 bases and 1 base respectively, with 6 bases between them. The CDR3 is 13 residues long. The CDR3 nucleotides read TGTGCCAGCAGTGGAATGAGCAATCAGCCCCAGCATTTT. Protein: CASSGMSNQPQHF.

In DNA form, the CDR3 reads TGTGCCATCAGTGTCGTGCTTTCAGGGTCCAACGAGCAGTACTTC. It codes for CAISVVLSGSNEQYF. The chain joins TRBV10-3 to TRBJ2-7; D perhaps matches TRBD1 (5 bases). The CDR3 contains 15 residues. Germline CDR1 is ENHRY and CDR2 is SYGVKD. Trimming pared 4 bases from V and 5 bases from J, leaving 18 bases between.